These T cell receptor beta chains were read from a single sample in a study of PD-1 blockade in classical Hodgkin lymphoma. TCRdb keeps only in-frame clones here, not all; method: immunoSEQ multiplex PCR. Among around 50,000 clones listed, approximately 90% were seen once. The sequenced sample was peripheral blood mononuclear cells (PBMCs), obtained before the second cycle of nivolumab. These receptors all come from a human donor with classical Hodgkin lymphoma. CDR3s include the opening cysteine and the closing phenylalanine or tryptophan. D genes are given only for firm matches. The listing skips clone size in some rows; elsewhere it reads once, few, many or a size class.

V: TRBV27
D: -
size: -
length: 13
J: TRBJ1-2
CDR3: CASSPEGTFGYTF
DNA: TGTGCCAGCAGTCCCGAGGGCACCTTCGGCTACACCTTC

V: TRBV6-6
D: -
size: -
length: 12
J: TRBJ1-1
CDR3: CASSIGDTEAFF
DNA: TGTGCCAGCAGTATCGGGGACACTGAAGCTTTCTTT

V: TRBV5-1
D: TRBD2
size: -
length: 18
J: TRBJ2-3
CDR3: CASSPVGLAGGSTDTQYF
DNA: TGCGCCAGCAGCCCGGTAGGACTAGCGGGGGGTAGCACAGATACGCAGTATTTT

V: TRBV28
D: -
size: -
length: 13
J: TRBJ2-4
CDR3: CASSLLGGTTQYF
DNA: TGTGCCAGCAGTTTATTAGGAGGGACAACACAGTACTTC

V: TRBV2
D: -
size: -
length: 15
J: TRBJ2-5
CDR3: CASSELRGPQETQYF
DNA: TGTGCCAGCAGTGAGCTTCGGGGGCCACAAGAGACCCAGTACTTC

V: TRBV4-1
D: TRBD2
size: -
length: 15
J: TRBJ2-1
CDR3: CASSPSSGGAYEQFF
DNA: TGCGCCAGCAGCCCGTCTAGCGGGGGGGCTTATGAGCAGTTCTTC

V: TRBV27
D: -
size: once
length: 13
J: TRBJ2-7
CDR3: CASSLWAGAEQYF
DNA: TGTGCCAGCAGTTTATGGGCAGGGGCCGAGCAGTACTTC

V: TRBV9
D: -
size: -
length: 16
J: TRBJ2-3
CDR3: CASSARKPASTDTQYF
DNA: TGTGCCAGCAGCGCCCGAAAACCGGCCAGCACAGATACGCAGTATTTT

V: TRBV7-9
D: -
size: -
length: 14
J: TRBJ1-4
CDR3: CASSFSRYNEGLFF
DNA: TGTGCCAGCAGCTTTAGCAGGTATAATGAGGGACTGTTTTTT

V: TRBV19
D: TRBD1
size: -
length: 14
J: TRBJ2-5
CDR3: CASSIWDREGTQYF
DNA: TGTGCCAGTAGTATTTGGGACAGGGAGGGGACCCAGTACTTC

V: TRBV9
D: TRBD1
size: -
length: 17
J: TRBJ1-6
CDR3: CASSRATGGRYNSPLHF
DNA: TGTGCCAGCAGCCGAGCTACAGGGGGCCGATATAATTCACCCCTCCACTTT

V: TRBV5-1
D: -
size: -
length: 15
J: TRBJ2-7
CDR3: CASSSLPGDSYEQYF
DNA: TGCGCCAGCAGCTCCCTTCCGGGCGACTCCTACGAGCAGTACTTC

V: TRBV19
D: -
size: few
length: 13
J: TRBJ2-1
CDR3: CASSMGVFNEQFF
DNA: TGTGCCAGTAGTATGGGGGTTTTCAATGAGCAGTTCTTC

V: TRBV2
D: -
size: -
length: 15
J: TRBJ1-5
CDR3: CASSRTPISNQPQHF
DNA: TGTGCCAGCAGTAGGACTCCGATTAGCAATCAGCCCCAGCATTTT

V: TRBV4-1
D: TRBD2
size: -
length: 17
J: TRBJ2-7
CDR3: CASSLQIAGGASYEQYF
DNA: TGCGCCAGCAGCCTTCAGATAGCGGGAGGTGCCTCCTACGAGCAGTACTTC

V: TRBV4-3
D: -
size: once
length: 15
J: TRBJ1-1
CDR3: CASSQDRSTNTEAFF
DNA: TGCGCCAGCAGCCAAGATCGGAGCACGAACACTGAAGCTTTCTTT

V: TRBV4-2
D: -
size: -
length: 13
J: TRBJ2-7
CDR3: CASSQGLGYEQYF
DNA: TGTGCCAGCAGCCAAGGTCTGGGGTACGAGCAGTACTTC

V: TRBV15
D: -
size: -
length: 15
J: TRBJ2-5
CDR3: CATSQRTVRGETQYF
DNA: TGTGCCACCAGCCAAAGAACCGTTCGCGGGGAGACCCAGTACTTC

V: TRBV27
D: TRBD2
size: once
length: 12
J: TRBJ2-1
CDR3: CASKRERNEQFF
DNA: TGTGCCAGCAAGCGGGAGAGAAATGAGCAGTTCTTC

V: TRBV25-1
D: -
size: -
length: 15
J: TRBJ2-5
CDR3: CASSLAGRDQETQYF
DNA: TGTGCCAGCAGCCTCGCGGGCAGGGACCAAGAGACCCAGTACTTC

V: TRBV30
D: -
size: -
length: 15
J: TRBJ1-2
CDR3: CAWSTDTTMYYGYTF
DNA: TGTGCCTGGAGTACGGACACAACGATGTACTATGGCTACACCTTC

V: TRBV29-1
D: TRBD1
size: -
length: 15
J: TRBJ2-3
CDR3: CSVPSTGAFKDTQYF
DNA: TGCAGCGTCCCGTCGACAGGGGCCTTTAAAGATACGCAGTATTTT

V: TRBV11-2
D: -
size: -
length: 17
J: TRBJ2-7
CDR3: CASSFPEGSSLAYEQYF
DNA: TGTGCCAGCAGCTTTCCCGAAGGTTCTTCGTTGGCCTACGAGCAGTACTTC

V: TRBV6-1
D: -
size: -
length: 15
J: TRBJ1-5
CDR3: CASIQLGYSNQPQHF
DNA: TGTGCCAGCATCCAATTGGGATATAGCAATCAGCCCCAGCATTTT

V: TRBV28
D: -
size: -
length: 15
J: TRBJ1-5
CDR3: CASSLTPTRNQPQHF
DNA: TGTGCCAGCAGTCTTACACCGACACGCAATCAGCCCCAGCATTTT

V: TRBV30
D: -
size: -
length: 16
J: TRBJ2-3
CDR3: CAWSRGSTQITDTQYF
DNA: TGTGCCTGGAGTAGGGGGTCGACTCAAATCACAGATACGCAGTATTTT

V: TRBV5-1
D: -
size: -
length: 15
J: TRBJ2-3
CDR3: CASSLGTLGTDTQYF
DNA: TGCGCCAGCAGCTTAGGGACGCTGGGCACAGATACGCAGTATTTT

V: TRBV6-1
D: -
size: -
length: 14
J: TRBJ2-5
CDR3: CASRGSKRGETQYF
DNA: TGTGCCAGCAGGGGCAGTAAAAGAGGAGAGACCCAGTACTTC

V: TRBV6-6
D: TRBD1
size: -
length: 16
J: TRBJ2-7
CDR3: CASSYSNRGKSYEQYF
DNA: TGTGCCAGCAGTTACTCGAACAGGGGAAAATCCTACGAGCAGTACTTC

V: TRBV27
D: TRBD2
size: -
length: 14
J: TRBJ2-1
CDR3: CASSLAGGRAEQFF
DNA: TGTGCCAGCAGTCTAGCGGGAGGAAGGGCTGAGCAGTTCTTC

V: TRBV2
D: -
size: once
length: 12
J: TRBJ2-7
CDR3: CASVGVGVEQYF
DNA: TGTGCCAGTGTGGGGGTAGGGGTCGAGCAGTACTTC

V: TRBV11-1
D: -
size: -
length: 15
J: TRBJ2-3
CDR3: CASTFRSGTADTQYF
DNA: TGTGCCAGCACCTTCAGGTCTGGCACGGCAGATACGCAGTATTTT

V: TRBV18
D: -
size: -
length: 16
J: TRBJ2-3
CDR3: CASSPPRGSPTDTQYF
DNA: TGTGCCAGCTCACCACCTAGAGGCAGCCCCACAGATACGCAGTATTTT

V: TRBV7-9
D: -
size: once
length: 14
J: TRBJ2-3
CDR3: CAITGTGMPDTQYF
DNA: TGTGCTATTACGGGCACGGGGATGCCAGATACGCAGTATTTT

V: TRBV19
D: TRBD1
size: -
length: 19
J: TRBJ2-6
CDR3: CASSSRDRVSVSGANVLTF
DNA: TGTGCCAGTAGCTCTCGGGACAGGGTGTCTGTATCTGGGGCCAACGTCCTGACTTTC

V: TRBV13
D: TRBD2
size: -
length: 16
J: TRBJ2-7
CDR3: CASSLVQTGGTYEQYF
DNA: TGTGCCAGCAGCTTAGTCCAAACGGGGGGTACCTACGAGCAGTACTTC

V: TRBV28
D: -
size: -
length: 16
J: TRBJ2-7
CDR3: CASSEQDSAYAYEQYF
DNA: TGTGCCAGCAGTGAACAGGACAGTGCTTATGCCTACGAGCAGTACTTC

V: TRBV4-1
D: TRBD1
size: -
length: 22
J: TRBJ1-6
CDR3: CASSQEGTGFPHQIPYNSPLHF
DNA: TGCGCCAGCAGCCAAGAAGGGACAGGATTTCCTCATCAAATCCCCTATAATTCACCCCTCCACTTT

V: TRBV5-1
D: TRBD2
size: once
length: 14
J: TRBJ2-1
CDR3: CASSSGLDGNEQFF
DNA: TGCGCCAGCAGCTCGGGACTAGATGGGAATGAGCAGTTCTTC

V: TRBV2
D: TRBD2
size: -
length: 16
J: TRBJ2-5
CDR3: CASSPGGREVSETQYF
DNA: TGTGCCAGCAGCCCGGGTGGGCGGGAGGTTAGTGAGACCCAGTACTTC

V: TRBV5-1
D: -
size: -
length: 13
J: TRBJ2-2
CDR3: CASMDDFTGELFF
DNA: TGCGCCAGCATGGACGACTTCACCGGGGAGCTGTTTTTT

V: TRBV6-1
D: TRBD2
size: once
length: 12
J: TRBJ2-7
CDR3: CASGLASYEQYF
DNA: TGTGCCAGCGGACTAGCTTCCTACGAGCAGTACTTC

V: TRBV2
D: -
size: -
length: 13
J: TRBJ2-2
CDR3: CASSASNTGELFF
DNA: TGTGCCAGCAGTGCCTCGAACACCGGGGAGCTGTTTTTT

V: TRBV5-6
D: -
size: -
length: 13
J: TRBJ2-5
CDR3: CASSLWGGETQYF
DNA: TGTGCCAGCAGCTTGTGGGGCGGAGAGACCCAGTACTTC

V: TRBV9
D: -
size: -
length: 16
J: TRBJ2-7
CDR3: CASSVSQRSGSYEQYF
DNA: TGTGCCAGCAGCGTATCCCAAAGAAGTGGCTCCTACGAGCAGTACTTC

V: TRBV10-3
D: -
size: -
length: 15
J: TRBJ2-2
CDR3: CAISDTRENTGELFF
DNA: TGTGCCATCAGTGATACCCGGGAGAACACCGGGGAGCTGTTTTTT

V: TRBV27
D: -
size: -
length: 11
J: TRBJ2-3
CDR3: CASRFTDTQYF
DNA: TGTGCCAGCAGGTTCACAGATACGCAGTATTTT

V: TRBV18
D: -
size: once
length: 17
J: TRBJ1-5
CDR3: CASSPNSYRQRGQPQHF
DNA: TGTGCCAGCTCACCAAACAGTTACCGACAGCGAGGGCAGCCCCAGCATTTT

V: TRBV7-9
D: -
size: -
length: 11
J: TRBJ2-1
CDR3: CASSFAGEQFF
DNA: TGTGCCAGCAGCTTCGCAGGTGAGCAGTTCTTC